The 23 T cell receptor beta chains given below trace back to one sample, sequenced in a study of blood T cells in healthy people across ages. A second PCR, run for roughly 7 to 12 cycles, used a sample-barcoded 5' primer plus a J-beta primer mix. Each CDR3 protein gets one entry after TCRdb re-called the 5' RACE reads with MiXCR. The sample shows 1.5 million to 2 million distinct CDR3 sequences, around half of them seen only once. The sample taken for sequencing was blood. The receptors shown here come from a middle-aged woman in good health.

This clonotype was recorded many times. DNA of the CDR3: TGTGCCAGCAGCCATTCCTCTGGGGCCAACGTCCTGACTTTC. Encoded protein: CASSHSSGANVLTF. This rearrangement joins TRBV7-2 to TRBJ2-6, with D unclear. V was cut by 5 bases and J by 0 bases, with 5 bases left in between. This CDR3 region has 14 residues. Germline CDR1 and CDR2: SGHTA and FQGNSA.

The chain uses TRBV28 and TRBJ1-2; TRBD1 matches 7 bases. The CDR3 has 14 amino acids. The V and J ends lost 6 bases and 8 bases, in that order; junction bases with no gene match: 12. Germline V gene data show CDR1 as MDHEN and CDR2 as SYDVKM. Here the CDR3 reads CASRLWDSPSGYTF. The CDR3 DNA sequence: TGTGCCAGCAGACTCTGGGACAGTCCTAGCGGCTACACCTTC.

The J gene is TRBJ1-1, the V gene TRBV7-2; 8 bases agree with TRBD1. The CDR3 runs 14 residues. The V segment lost 2 bases and the J segment 5 bases; nucleotides outside the gene matches: 4. CDR1 and CDR2 (germline): SGHTA, FQGNSA. CDR3 amino acids: CTSSLQGARTEAFF. In DNA form, the CDR3 reads TGTACCAGCAGCTTACAGGGGGCAAGGACTGAAGCTTTCTTT.

The chain employs TRBV5-1 and TRBJ1-5, with TRBD1 identical over 7 bases. CDR3 size: 15 residues. CDR1 and CDR2 from the germline V gene are SGHRS and YFSETQ. Germline trimming cut 1 base from V and 7 bases from J; bases unmatched to any gene: 8. Written as DNA, the CDR3 is TGCGCCAGCAGCTTGACAGGGGAAGTCGAACAGCCCCAGCATTTT. Translation: CASSLTGEVEQPQHF.

As regards this clonotype: The germline gene is not matched at one end of the junction; a read error may be the cause. J is TRBJ2-7 and V is TRBV4-3; D not certain. The CDR3 runs 15 residues. From germline, CDR1 is LGHNA and CDR2 YSLEER. The CDR3 region is CPSSQFSSASYEQYF. In nucleotides, the CDR3 is TGCCCCAGCAGCCAATTCAGTTCGGCGTCCTACGAGCAGTACTTC.

This clonotype was seen a handful of times. This chain links TRBV3-1 with TRBJ1-1, with D uncertain. Germline V lookup: CDR1 LGHDT, CDR2 YNNKEL (reference sequence). The germline V and J ends were trimmed by 4 bases and 0 bases, with 9 bases remaining between them. This CDR3 contains 14 residues. The chain's CDR3 is CASSPTVLNTEAFF. The CDR3, as DNA: TGTGCCAGCAGCCCTACAGTCTTGAACACTGAAGCTTTCTTT. Variable domain in full (rest from reference TRBV3-1 and TRBJ1-1): DTAVSQTPKYLVTQMGNDKSIKCEQNLGHDTMYWYKQDSKKFLKIMFSYNNKELIINETVPNRFSPKSPDKAHLNLHINSLELGDSAVYFCASSPTVLNTEAFFGQGTRLTVV.

This clonotype was seen a handful of times. The chain joins TRBV7-3 to TRBJ2-2, with TRBD2 matching over 7 bases. CDR3 size: 14 residues. Germline lookup yields CDR1 SGHTA and CDR2 FQGTGA. J lost 8 bases, V lost 3 bases, and 6 bases had no gene match. Here the CDR3 DNA reads TGTGCCAGCAGCTTCCCCGGGACTACAGGGGAGCTGTTTTTT. It translates to CASSFPGTTGELFF.

This clonotype was counted a single time. This rearrangement joins TRBV3-1 to TRBJ1-4; D is ambiguous. The germline V gene encodes CDR1 LGHDT and CDR2 YNNKEL (reference sequence). This CDR3 is 16 amino acids long. With 0 bases removed from V and 4 bases from J, the gap between germline ends came to 12 bases. The CDR3 sequence: CASSQESEGINEKLFF. CDR3 DNA: TGTGCCAGCAGCCAAGAAAGTGAAGGAATTAATGAAAAACTGTTTTTT.

The rearrangement links TRBV7-3 to TRBJ1-1; D not certain. There are 13 residues in the CDR3. V was shortened by 2 bases and J by 3 bases, with 7 bases between the two germline ends. Per the germline V gene, CDR1 is SGHTA and CDR2 is FQGTGA. The CDR3 coding sequence is TGTGCCAGCAGCTTATCTGGGGACACTGAAGCTTTCTTT. Amino acids: CASSLSGDTEAFF.

The V call is TRBV28, the J call TRBJ2-1; the D gene is possibly TRBD1 (5 bases). Germline CDR1 and CDR2: MDHEN and SYDVKM. CDR3 size: 14 residues. V lost 4 bases and J lost 7, with 14 bases in between. For the CDR3, the DNA is TGTGCCAGCAGTTCCCCCGCAGGGCGGAATGAGCAGTTCTTC. As protein: CASSSPAGRNEQFF.

About this clonotype itself: Relative to the germline gene, one junction end is altered; a read error may explain this. The chain recombines TRBV12-3 or TRBV12-4 with TRBJ2-1; 7 bases are shared with TRBD1. This CDR3 has 15 residues. The CDR3 DNA is TGTGCCAACAGTTTCCGACAGGGTCTATCGGGTGAGCAGTTCTTC. Encoded protein: CANSFRQGLSGEQFF.

This clonotype was seen a few times. This chain connects TRBV18 to TRBJ2-5, with D possibly called TRBD1 or TRBD2 (5 bases each). The J call is in doubt because the DNA end fits TRBJ2-7 better. The CDR3 has 13 amino acids. CDR1 and CDR2 (germline): KGHSH, LQKENI. In DNA form, the CDR3 reads TGTGCCAGCTCACCTCCGGGGCAATACGAGCAGTACTTC. This encodes CASSPPGQYEQYF.

This clonotype appeared once. The chain combines TRBV6-1 with TRBJ1-1, with 7 bases identical to TRBD1. CDR3 length: 10 residues. Trimming removed 9 bases from V and 9 bases from J; junction bases left unmatched: 4. The germline CDR1 and CDR2 sequences are MNHNS and SASEGT. DNA for the CDR3: TGTGCCAGTGAGGGACAGCAAGCTTTCTTT. As protein: CASEGQQAFF.

This chain connects TRBV2 to TRBJ2-1; no clear D. Per the germline V gene, CDR1 is SNHLY and CDR2 is FYNNEI. This CDR3 comprises 12 residues. Between the trimmed V and J ends, which lost 0 bases and 10 bases, there was a span of 7 bases. The CDR3: CASSEATAEQFF. CDR3 bases: TGTGCCAGCAGTGAAGCTACGGCGGAGCAGTTCTTC.

This clonotype was picked up a small number of times. This chain connects TRBV7-9 to TRBJ2-5; D is perhaps TRBD1 (5 bases). Trimming cost V 4 bases and J 1 base, with 13 bases left between them. CDR1 and CDR2 (germline): SEHNR, FQNEAQ (reference sequence). The CDR3 runs 15 residues. CDR3 residues: CASSSGRVVQETQYF. The CDR3 DNA is TGTGCCAGCAGCTCCGGCAGGGTAGTCCAAGAGACCCAGTACTTC. Complete variable domain (other parts from reference TRBV7-9 and TRBJ2-5): DTGVSQNPRHKITKRGQNVTFRCDPISEHNRLYWYRQTLGQGPEFLTYFQNEAQLEKSRLLSDRFSAERPKGSFSTLEIQRTEQGDSAMYLCASSSGRVVQETQYFGPGTRLLVL.

V is TRBV20-1 and J is TRBJ2-1; 7 positions match TRBD2. Trimming cost V 5 bases and J 5 bases; bases outside gene matches: 12. The CDR3 is 15 residues long. CDR1 is DFQATT, CDR2 SNEGSKA, per germline (reference sequence). The CDR3 region is CSADPAERGNNEQFF. CDR3 nucleotides: TGCAGTGCTGACCCCGCGGAGCGGGGAAACAATGAGCAGTTCTTC.

This chain connects TRBV11-2 to TRBJ2-7; 10 bases fit TRBD2. The V segment lost 5 bases and the J segment 2 bases; nucleotides outside the gene matches: 9. Germline V CDR1 and CDR2: SGHAT, FQNNGV. This CDR3 is built from 16 residues. The CDR3 coding sequence is TGTGCCAGCAGCATCGGACTAGCGGAGATTACCTACGAGCAGTACTTC. Amino acid sequence: CASSIGLAEITYEQYF.

V is TRBV4-1 and J is TRBJ2-1, with 9 nucleotides matching TRBD1. Germline V CDR1 and CDR2: MGHRA, YSYEKL. Trimming cost V 2 bases and J 4 bases; bases outside gene matches: 6. The CDR3 runs to 16 residues. CDR3 sequence: CASSQRDRVVYNEQFF. The DNA for the CDR3 is TGCGCCAGCAGCCAACGGGACAGGGTCGTGTACAATGAGCAGTTCTTC.

The rearrangement uses TRBV28 and TRBJ2-1; no reliable D call. Trimming cost V 6 bases and J 4 bases, with 13 bases left between them. The germline gives CDR1 MDHEN, CDR2 SYDVKM. The CDR3 consists of 14 residues. CDR3 nucleotides: TGTGCCAGCAGCCCCGCACCCGAATACAATGAGCAGTTCTTC. Translation: CASSPAPEYNEQFF.

In its sample, this clonotype was seen a few times. This sequence joins TRBV6-5 and TRBJ2-5; D is possibly TRBD2 (6 bases). Germline V gene data show CDR1 as MNHEY and CDR2 as SVGAGI. Trimming cost V 0 bases and J 2 bases, with 10 bases left between them. The CDR3 extends over 15 amino acids. The CDR3 loop is CASSYSAGLQETQYF. The CDR3 region has the DNA TGTGCCAGCAGTTACTCTGCGGGACTTCAAGAGACCCAGTACTTC.

This clonotype was observed a handful of times. V gene TRBV14 combines with J gene TRBJ2-3; TRBD1 is a possible D gene (6 bases). This CDR3 region has 17 residues. Germline CDR1 reads SGHDN; CDR2 reads FVKESK. Between the trimmed V and J ends, which lost 3 bases and 5 bases, there was a span of 21 bases. The CDR3 region is CASSHDPYRVRLDTQYF. The CDR3 region has the DNA TGTGCCAGCAGCCATGATCCCTACAGGGTACGCCTAGATACGCAGTATTTT.

This clonotype was seen more than once but under ten times. A read error is possible here, since a much larger clone lies one base away. The rearrangement uses TRBV2 and TRBJ2-5; a weak D match, TRBD2 (7 bases). The V end lost 7 bases, the J end lost 11 bases, and 26 bases lay between the germline ends. The CDR3 spans 15 residues. CDR1 and CDR2 from the germline V gene are SNHLY and FYNNEI. CDR3 sequence: CASTPRGPRLNEQYF. The CDR3 DNA reads TGTGCCAGCACTCCGCGGGGGCCGCGACTCAATGAGCAGTACTTC.

Of note for this clonotype: A read error may account for a junction end that differs from germline. V gene TRBV5-5 combines with J gene TRBJ2-5; 8 bases fit TRBD2. From germline, CDR1 is SGHKS and CDR2 YYEKEE (reference sequence). CDR3 length: 15 residues. The CDR3: CACSSFTRGGETQYF. The CDR3 region has the DNA TGTGCCTGCAGCTCGTTTACTCGGGGGGGAGAGACCCAGTACTTC.